The 10 T cell receptor beta chains given below trace back to one sample, sequenced in a study of T cell responses to AZD1222 COVID-19 vaccine. Sequencing used immunoSEQ multiplex PCR; TCRdb keeps in-frame clones, though not all of them. The sample includes 95,000 or so clones, roughly 84% of them seen just once. Sequencing was performed on peripheral blood, taken on day 0 of AZD1222 vaccination. Source of these receptors: an adult in good health.

V is TRBV28 and J is TRBJ1-1; a weak D match, TRBD1 (5 bases). Germline V CDR1 and CDR2: MDHEN, SYDVKM. The CDR3 is made up of 13 amino acids. Trimming shortened V by 6 bases and J by 7 bases, and 15 bases separated the two germline ends. CDR3 bases: TGTGCCAGCAGCCTGGGGCCAGTAATTGAAGCTTTCTTT. Its translation: CASSLGPVIEAFF.

In nucleotides, the CDR3 is TGTGCCAGTAGTATCCGACTTTCGGTTTCGGAAAAACTGTTTTTT. Translating gives CASSIRLSVSEKLFF. The chain carries TRBV19 and TRBJ1-4; no clear D gene. The CDR3 sequence is 15 residues long. Germline CDR1 and CDR2: LNHDA and SQIVND (reference sequence). V lost 3 bases and J 8 bases, leaving 16 bases between the germline ends. Based on the CDR3 plus reference TRBV19 and TRBJ1-4, the full variable domain is DGGITQSPKYLFRKEGQNVTLSCEQNLNHDAMYWYRQDPGQGLRLIYYSQIVNDFQKGDIAEGYSVSREKKESFPLTVTSAQKNPTAFYLCASSIRLSVSEKLFFGSGTQLSVL.

Remarks on this clone: At one boundary the junction diverges from the germline segment, which might be a read error. The CDR3 protein is CASRLGTGARQETQYF. The CDR3 region has the DNA TGCGCCAGCAGATTGGGTACAGGGGCCCGCCAAGAGACCCAGTACTTC. V usage is TRBV5-1 and J usage is TRBJ2-5, with 7 bases that match TRBD1. Germline CDR1 is SGHRS and CDR2 is YFSETQ. This CDR3 comprises 16 residues.

The chain employs TRBV7-8 and TRBJ1-2; D is perhaps TRBD1 (6 bases). The CDR3 extends over 15 amino acids. Between the trimmed V and J ends, which lost 5 bases and 0 bases, there was a span of 13 bases. Germline CDR1 reads SGHVS; CDR2 reads FQNEAQ. CDR3: CASSVDRSTNYGYTF. The CDR3 DNA sequence: TGTGCCAGCAGCGTCGACAGGAGTACTAACTATGGCTACACCTTC.

The rearrangement uses TRBV6-2 or TRBV6-3 and TRBJ2-7; 8 nucleotides match TRBD1. Losses at the gene ends were 2 bases for V and 2 bases for J; bases not matched to a gene: 8. This CDR3 contains 16 residues. Germline V CDR1 and CDR2: MNHEY, SVGEGT. The CDR3 DNA follows: TGTGCCAGCAGTTACAACGGACAGGGCCCAACCTACGAGCAGTACTTC. It encodes CASSYNGQGPTYEQYF.

The chain carries TRBV7-2 and TRBJ1-6; D unclear. There are 14 residues in the CDR3. Deletions cut 5 bases from V and 4 bases from J, with 9 bases between. Germline-derived CDR1 and CDR2 are SGHTA and FQGNSA. DNA of the CDR3: TGTGCCAGCAGCCTAACAGCATATAATTCACCCCTCCACTTT. As protein: CASSLTAYNSPLHF.

The chain employs TRBV18 and TRBJ1-1; no reliable D call. Looked up from germline, CDR1 is KGHSH and CDR2 is LQKENI. V was pared by 1 base and J by 3 bases, with 9 bases between. The CDR3 is made up of 14 amino acids. The CDR3 is CASSPLPGYTEAFF. CDR3 DNA: TGTGCCAGCTCACCACTTCCGGGGTACACTGAAGCTTTCTTT.

As concerns this clone: The sample has other DNA sequences that encode this CDR3 too. V and J are TRBV18 and TRBJ1-5; the D gene is possibly TRBD1 (5 bases). The CDR3 covers 14 residues. The V gene's germline CDR1 is KGHSH and CDR2 LQKENI. Trimming pared 2 bases from V and 4 bases from J, leaving 9 bases between. The DNA for the CDR3 is TGTGCCAGCTCACCAGGGGGGGGAAATCAGCCCCAGCATTTT. Its protein is CASSPGGGNQPQHF.

CDR3 loop: CASSSNSGRYNEQFF. DNA for the CDR3: TGTGCCAGCAGCTCAAATAGCGGGAGGTACAATGAGCAGTTCTTC. The chain couples TRBV7-2 to TRBJ2-1, with TRBD2 matching 10 bases. This CDR3 comprises 15 residues. From germline, CDR1 is SGHTA and CDR2 FQGNSA. V shed 4 bases, J shed 4 bases, and the junction held 4 bases outside the gene matches.

This clone appeared once. This chain uses TRBV11-1 with TRBJ1-6; the match to TRBD1 covers 9 bases. CDR1 is SGHAT, CDR2 FQDESV, per germline (reference sequence). The V and J ends lost 3 bases and 7 bases, in that order; junction bases with no gene match: 4. The CDR3 totals 15 residues. The CDR3 DNA follows: TGTGCCAGCAGCTTGGGACAGGGAGGGAATTCACCCCTCCACTTT. It codes for CASSLGQGGNSPLHF.